Shown below are 21 T cell receptor beta chains from a single sample sequenced in a study of T cells in Graves' hyperthyroidism and ophthalmopathy. There were TCR beta CDR3 regions amplified from RNA transcripts. An initial round of RT-PCR targeting the TCR CDR3 relied on the HTBI primer set. TCRdb processed the multiplex PCR reads anew with MiXCR; each CDR3 protein has one entry. This table has hundreds of thousands of distinct CDR3 sequences, just over 35% appearing once. Sequencing input: blood. These receptors came from a woman between 35 and 50 years old with Graves' hyperthyroidism.

J is TRBJ2-7 and V is TRBV7-2, with a weak D call TRBD2 (7 bases). This CDR3 contains 15 residues. Per germline, CDR1 SGHTA and CDR2 FQGNSA. The V end was cut by 5 bases, the J end by 7 bases, with 21 bases between. This chain's CDR3 is CASSLVPRGAGEQYF. The CDR3 DNA is TGTGCCAGCAGCCTCGTCCCCCGGGGGGCCGGGGAGCAGTACTTC.

The V call is TRBV7-2, the J call TRBJ2-7, with D tentatively TRBD1 or TRBD2 (7 bases each). Germline loops: CDR1 SGHTA, CDR2 FQGNSA. The CDR3 runs to 14 residues. Trimming stripped 7 bases from V and 1 base from J, with 14 bases between. CDR3 nucleotides: TGTGCCAGCACCCGACAGGGAGGGTCCTACGAGCAGTACTTC. Translating it yields CASTRQGGSYEQYF.

This clonotype was found many times. V and J are TRBV7-2 and TRBJ2-7, with 10 positions matching TRBD2. The CDR3 consists of 14 residues. The J segment lost 3 bases and the V segment lost 6 bases, leaving 5 bases of the junction unmatched. The germline V gene encodes CDR1 SGHTA and CDR2 FQGNSA. DNA of the CDR3: TGTGCCAGCAGTTCTAGCGGGGGTCACTACGAGCAGTACTTC. Its translation: CASSSSGGHYEQYF.

The genes are TRBV19 and TRBJ2-5, with a weak D call TRBD2 (5 bases). Per germline, CDR1 LNHDA and CDR2 SQIVND (reference sequence). The CDR3 runs to 14 residues. The V and J ends lost 6 bases and 3 bases respectively, with 14 bases between them. This CDR3 reads CASSLTPGKETQYF. CDR3 bases: TGTGCCAGTAGCCTTACCCCGGGGAAAGAGACCCAGTACTTC. Full variable domain (rest looked up from reference TRBV19 and TRBJ2-5): DGGITQSPKYLFRKEGQNVTLSCEQNLNHDAMYWYRQDPGQGLRLIYYSQIVNDFQKGDIAEGYSVSREKKESFPLTVTSAQKNPTAFYLCASSLTPGKETQYFGPGTRLLVL.

This chain uses TRBV20-1 with TRBJ2-5; 7 positions agree with TRBD2. The closer fit of TRBJ2-1 to the DNA end suggests the J call may be wrong. Germline CDR1 and CDR2: DFQATT and SNEGSKA (reference sequence). The CDR3 totals 14 residues. CDR3: CSARGGSSVDEQFF. For the CDR3, the DNA is TGCAGTGCTAGAGGCGGGAGCAGTGTCGATGAGCAGTTCTTC.

This clonotype was counted between two and nine times. At one end the junction does not follow the germline gene, possibly because of a read error. The V call is TRBV10-3, the J call TRBJ1-3; no firm D call. This CDR3 spans 15 amino acids. Germline V gives CDR1 ENHRY, CDR2 SYGVKD. The CDR3 DNA follows: TGTGCCAGCAGTGAAATGCGGAGCTCTGGAAACACCATATATTTT. Translated, it gives CASSEMRSSGNTIYF.

In the case of this clonotype: A much larger clonotype is one base distant, so this may be a read error. The chain uses TRBV7-2 and TRBJ2-7, with TRBD1 identical over 7 bases. The ends lost 5 bases at V and 1 base at J; junction bases unmatched: 8. Germline V gene sequence: CDR1 SGHTA, CDR2 FQGNSA. The CDR3 is made up of 15 amino acids. The CDR3 DNA follows: TGTGCCAGCAGCCGCACCTGGGACAGATCCTACGAGCAGTACTTC. Translation: CASSRTWDRSYEQYF.

The V call is TRBV7-2, the J call TRBJ2-7; 10 bases align to TRBD1. The V segment lost 2 bases and the J segment 6 bases; nucleotides outside the gene matches: 7. Germline CDR1 and CDR2: SGHTA and FQGNSA. The CDR3 is 15 residues long. CDR3 coding DNA: TGTGCCAGCAGCTTAAGCGGGACAGGGGTTTTCGAGCAGTACTTC. Translated: CASSLSGTGVFEQYF.

The rearrangement joins TRBV5-8 to TRBJ1-2, with D possibly matching TRBD1 (5 bases). V gave up 3 bases and J gave up 12 bases, with 27 bases separating them. The CDR3 has 16 amino acids. Germline V gene lookup returns CDR1 SGHTS and CDR2 YDEGEE. CDR3 bases: TGTGCCAGCAGCTCGACCACCCGACAGAACAAACCACCCGACACCTTC. Amino acid sequence: CASSSTTRQNKPPDTF.

This clonotype has a count of ten or more. The chain combines TRBV7-2 with TRBJ2-7; D gene ambiguous. V dropped 8 bases and J dropped 5 bases, with 16 bases sitting between them. The CDR3 has 13 residues. In germline, CDR1 is SGHTA, CDR2 FQGNSA. CDR3 DNA sequence: TGTGCCAGCTCCCGGGCCCTATCTGACGAGCAGTACTTC. Protein: CASSRALSDEQYF.

There are many counts of this clonotype. V and J are TRBV4-3 and TRBJ2-5, with D perhaps TRBD1 or TRBD2 (6 bases each). V lost 0 bases, J lost 5 bases, and 16 bases lay in between. CDR1 LGHNA and CDR2 YSLEER come from the germline V gene. The CDR3 runs 16 residues. The CDR3 coding sequence is TGCGCCAGCAGCCAAGATTGGACGGGGGCTCGGGAGACCCAGTACTTC. This encodes CASSQDWTGARETQYF.

This clonotype has ten or more counts. The genes are TRBV5-1 and TRBJ2-2, with D uncertain. This CDR3 has 11 residues. CDR1 and CDR2 from the germline V gene are SGHRS and YFSETQ. V was shortened by 5 bases and J by 7 bases, with 6 bases between the two germline ends. CDR3 nucleotide sequence: TGCGCCAGCAGTTCTTACGGGGAGCTGTTTTTT. Translation: CASSSYGELFF.

This clonotype was observed at least ten times. The chain uses TRBV7-2 and TRBJ2-1; TRBD2 aligns across 11 bases. The germline gives CDR1 SGHTA, CDR2 FQGNSA. With V trimmed by 4 bases and J by 7 bases, 9 bases remained unmatched. This CDR3 has 16 residues. The CDR3 DNA reads TGTGCCAGCAGCTCTCTACCGGGACTAGCGGTGAATGAGCAGTTCTTC. As protein: CASSSLPGLAVNEQFF.

The V gene is TRBV30, the J gene TRBJ1-2; no definite D call. This CDR3 is 11 amino acids long. V lost 5 bases, J lost 2 bases, and 6 bases lay in between. CDR1 GTSNPN and CDR2 SVGIG come from the germline V gene (reference sequence). CDR3 protein: CAWLLNYGYTF. The CDR3 region has the DNA TGTGCCTGGTTACTGAACTATGGCTACACCTTC.

This clonotype was detected ten times or more. A read error may produce the germline difference seen at one junction end. The V gene is TRBV7-7, the J gene TRBJ1-4; the match to TRBD1 covers 9 bases. The CDR3 covers 13 residues. From germline, CDR1 is SSHAT and CDR2 FNYEAQ (reference sequence). In nucleotides, the CDR3 is TGTGCTAGCAGGGCCACAGGGGGCGAAAAACTGTTTTTT. It specifies CASRATGGEKLFF.

This clonotype appeared many times. The chain employs TRBV7-8 and TRBJ1-1; 12 positions agree with TRBD1. The V and J ends lost 0 bases and 6 bases, in that order; junction bases with no gene match: 8. CDR3 length: 17 residues. Germline-derived CDR1 and CDR2 are SGHVS and FQNEAQ. CDR3 nucleotides: TGTGCCAGCAGCTTAGCGGGACAGGGGGCCGGGAAGGCTGAAGCTTTCTTT. Protein sequence: CASSLAGQGAGKAEAFF.

This clonotype showed up just a few times. The chain employs TRBV30 and TRBJ1-1; 7 bases line up with TRBD1. Trimming took 0 bases from V and 10 from J; bases not matched to a gene: 8. CDR3 length: 13 amino acids. Germline values: CDR1 GTSNPN, CDR2 SVGIG (reference sequence). The CDR3 reads CAWSVGPEGAAFF. CDR3 bases: TGTGCCTGGAGTGTAGGTCCCGAGGGGGCAGCTTTCTTT.

This clonotype occurred many times. The chain carries TRBV24-1 and TRBJ1-2, with 9 positions matching TRBD1. This CDR3 comprises 15 residues. The germline gives CDR1 KGHDR, CDR2 SFDVKD. J lost 6 bases, V lost 4 bases, and 8 bases had no gene match. Here the CDR3 DNA reads TGTGCCACCAGTGACCCGACAGGGGGTCCAAATGGCTACACCTTC. This sequence encodes CATSDPTGGPNGYTF.

In this sample, this clonotype turned up many times. The V gene is TRBV7-2, the J gene TRBJ1-2; D gene unclear. Germline V gene lookup returns CDR1 SGHTA and CDR2 FQGNSA. Trimming pared 5 bases from V and 3 bases from J, leaving 16 bases between. This CDR3 comprises 15 residues. The CDR3 region is CASSQPRPDHYGYTF. The CDR3, as DNA: TGTGCCAGCAGCCAACCCCGACCGGACCACTATGGCTACACCTTC. Using reference TRBV7-2 and TRBJ1-2 for the parts outside the CDR3, the full variable domain is GAGVSQSPSNKVTEKGKDVELRCDPISGHTALYWYRQSLGQGLEFLIYFQGNSAPDKSGLPSDRFSAERTGGSVSTLTIQRTQQEDSAVYLCASSQPRPDHYGYTFGSGTRLTVV.

Comments on this clonotype: A much larger clone differs by one base, so this may be a read error. The V and J genes are TRBV9 and TRBJ2-7, with TRBD1 identical over 9 bases. Germline V gene lookup returns CDR1 SGDLS and CDR2 YYNGEE. CDR3 length: 15 amino acids. In DNA, the CDR3 is TGTGCCAGCAAGCGCCCCGGGACAGGGTCCTACGAGCAGTGCTTC. Its translation: CASKRPGTGSYEQCF.

As regards this clonotype: A much larger clone differs by one base, so this may be a read error. The V gene is TRBV7-9, the J gene TRBJ1-2; tentatively, D is TRBD1 (5 bases). Per the germline V gene, CDR1 is SEHNR and CDR2 is FQNEAQ (reference sequence). CDR3 length equals 14 residues. Trimming stripped 5 bases from V and 5 bases from J, with 15 bases between. CDR3: CASSPTETDYGYTF. The CDR3 nucleotides read TGTGCCAGCAGCCCGACCGAGACAGATTATGGCTACACCTTC.